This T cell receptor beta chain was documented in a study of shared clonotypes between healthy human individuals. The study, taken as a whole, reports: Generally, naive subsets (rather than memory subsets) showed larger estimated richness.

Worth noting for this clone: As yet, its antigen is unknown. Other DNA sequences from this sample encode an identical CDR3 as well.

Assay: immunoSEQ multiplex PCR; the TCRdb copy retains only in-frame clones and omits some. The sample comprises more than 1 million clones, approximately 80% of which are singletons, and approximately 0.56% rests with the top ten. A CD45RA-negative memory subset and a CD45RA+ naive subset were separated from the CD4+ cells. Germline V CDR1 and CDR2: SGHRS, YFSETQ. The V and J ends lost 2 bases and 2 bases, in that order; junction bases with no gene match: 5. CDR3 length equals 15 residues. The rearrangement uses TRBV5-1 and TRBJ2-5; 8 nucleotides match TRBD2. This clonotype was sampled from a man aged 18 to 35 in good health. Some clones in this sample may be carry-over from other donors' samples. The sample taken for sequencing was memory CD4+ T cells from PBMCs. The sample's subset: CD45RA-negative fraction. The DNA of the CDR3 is TGCGCCAGCAGCTTAATAGGGACTAGGCAAGAGACCCAGTACTTC. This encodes CASSLIGTRQETQYF.